This T cell receptor (beta chain) was captured in a study of CD4 T cells in relation to SARS-CoV-2 and coronaviruses. Study as a whole: TCR beta CDR3s were sequenced after roughly nine-day antigen culture of PBMCs. Study-wide points: SARS-CoV-2-driven expansion was significantly weaker in crossreactive than monoreactive clones.

Concerning this clone: Its antigen is undetermined.

CD4 enrichment then naive enrichment separated naive from memory CD4+ cells. Using immunoSEQ multiplex PCR, the repertoire was profiled, and TCRdb retains in-frame clones only, with some absent. The table has approximately 36,000 clones, roughly four fifths seen once. V was pared by 6 bases and J by 4 bases, with 6 bases between. CDR1 is SGHTA and CDR2 is FQGTGA in the germline V gene. There are 12 residues in the CDR3. This sequence originates from an adult with COVID-19. V gene TRBV7-3 combines with J gene TRBJ2-2; tentatively, D is TRBD1 (5 bases). Sequenced: naive CD4+ T cells from PBMCs, cultured in vitro. The subset is: naive CD4+ T cells isolated by negative enrichment. The DNA of the CDR3 is TGTGCCAGCAGTAGGGGCACCGGGGAGCTGTTTTTT. As protein: CASSRGTGELFF.